This T cell receptor (beta chain) was sequenced in a study of OX40 agonist ivuxolimab in advanced cancers. Measured with immunoSEQ multiplex PCR; TCRdb has only the in-frame clones, and not every one. The sample has about 77,000 clones; just under 90% are singletons. CDR3 length: 15 residues. Germline lookup yields CDR1 SGHRS and CDR2 YFSETQ. The J segment lost 4 bases and the V segment lost 3 bases, leaving 10 bases of the junction unmatched. The V and J genes are TRBV5-1 and TRBJ2-7, with 7 bases that match TRBD1. This sample comprised CD4+ or CD8+ T cells sorted from blood, obtained in a trial of the OX40 agonist ivuxolimab. This clonotype was sampled from an adult with an advanced solid tumor such as melanoma, head and neck, liver or kidney cancer. The CDR3 nucleotides read TGCGCCAGCAGCTCATCTCCGGGACAGATATACGAGCAGTACTTC. Translating gives CASSSSPGQIYEQYF.